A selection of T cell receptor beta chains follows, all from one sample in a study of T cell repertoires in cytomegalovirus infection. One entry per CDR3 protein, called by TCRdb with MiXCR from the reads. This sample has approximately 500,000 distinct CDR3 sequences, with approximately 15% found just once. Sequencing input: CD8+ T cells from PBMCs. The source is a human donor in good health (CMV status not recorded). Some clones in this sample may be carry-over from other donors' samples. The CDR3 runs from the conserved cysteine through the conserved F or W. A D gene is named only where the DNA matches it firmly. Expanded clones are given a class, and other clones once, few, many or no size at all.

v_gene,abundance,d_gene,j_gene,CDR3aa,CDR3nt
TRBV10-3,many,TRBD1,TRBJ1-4,CAISEQRTGLNEKLFF,TGTGCCATCAGTGAACAAAGGACAGGACTTAATGAAAAACTGTTTTTT
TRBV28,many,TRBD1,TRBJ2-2,CASRPQGALPNTGELFF,TGTGCCAGCAGACCACAGGGGGCCCTACCGAACACCGGGGAGCTGTTTTTT
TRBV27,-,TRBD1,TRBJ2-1,CASSPTDRGRVEQFF,TGTGCCAGCAGTCCGACGGACAGGGGGAGGGTTGAGCAGTTCTTC
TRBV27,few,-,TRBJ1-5,CASTGGAGNQPQHF,TGTGCCAGCACGGGGGGCGCAGGGAATCAGCCCCAGCATTTT
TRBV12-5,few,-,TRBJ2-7,CASGLYYEQYF,TGTGCTAGTGGTTTGTACTACGAGCAGTACTTC
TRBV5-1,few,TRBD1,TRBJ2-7,CASSLKGALYEQYF,TGCGCCAGCAGCTTGAAGGGGGCTCTCTACGAGCAGTACTTC
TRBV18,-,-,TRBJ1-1,CASSLNWEGLNTEAFF,TGTGCCAGCTCACTCAACTGGGAGGGGCTGAACACTGAAGCTTTCTTT
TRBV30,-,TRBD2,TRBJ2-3,CAWNSGQSTDTQYF,TGTGCCTGGAATAGCGGGCAGAGCACAGATACGCAGTATTTT
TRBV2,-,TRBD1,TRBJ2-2,CASSSDRQSRTGELFF,TGTGCCAGCAGTTCGGACAGGCAGTCCCGAACCGGGGAGCTGTTTTTT
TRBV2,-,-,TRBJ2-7,CASSFQEGPYEQYF,TGTGCCAGCAGTTTCCAGGAGGGCCCCTACGAGCAGTACTTC
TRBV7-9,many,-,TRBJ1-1,CASSYPTRGAAEAFF,TGTGCCAGCAGCTACCCTACCCGGGGGGCTGCTGAAGCTTTCTTT
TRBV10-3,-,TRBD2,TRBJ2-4,CVISESTGGTKNIQYF,TGTGTCATCAGTGAGTCGACCGGGGGGACCAAAAACATTCAGTACTTC
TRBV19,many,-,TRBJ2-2,CASKENTGELFF,TGTGCCAGTAAGGAGAACACCGGGGAGCTGTTTTTT
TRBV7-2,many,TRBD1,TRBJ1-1,CASSFGQGLNTEAFF,TGTGCCAGCAGCTTCGGACAGGGGTTGAACACTGAAGCTTTCTTT
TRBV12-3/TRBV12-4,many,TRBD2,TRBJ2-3,CASSPGTGGIRTTDTQYF,TGTGCCAGCAGCCCTGGGACGGGGGGGATCCGTACCACAGATACGCAGTATTTT
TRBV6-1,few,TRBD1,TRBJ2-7,CASTQRDRGASYEQYF,TGTGCCAGCACCCAGCGGGACAGGGGGGCTTCCTACGAGCAGTACTTC
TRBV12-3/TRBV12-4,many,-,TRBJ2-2,CASSLRSTGELFF,TGTGCCAGCAGTTTACGGAGCACCGGGGAGCTGTTTTTT
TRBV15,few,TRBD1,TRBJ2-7,CATSRDRGQNYEQYF,TGTGCCACTTCAAGGGACAGGGGGCAAAATTACGAGCAGTACTTC
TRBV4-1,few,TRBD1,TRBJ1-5,CASSQRQGGNQPQHF,TGCGCCAGCAGCCAGCGACAGGGGGGCAATCAGCCCCAGCATTTT
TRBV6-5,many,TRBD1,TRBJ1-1,CASSYSQGGGTEAFF,TGTGCCAGCAGTTACTCACAGGGGGGGGGCACTGAAGCTTTCTTT
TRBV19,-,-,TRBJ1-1,CASSIGLGTEAFF,TGTGCCAGTAGTATTGGGCTCGGCACTGAAGCTTTCTTT
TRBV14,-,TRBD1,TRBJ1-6,CASSQLDRVDSPLHF,TGTGCCAGCAGCCAATTGGACAGGGTCGATTCACCCCTCCACTTT
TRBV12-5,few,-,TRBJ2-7,CASGLVSPPGSYEQYF,TGTGCTAGTGGTTTGGTATCCCCGCCAGGATCCTACGAGCAGTACTTC
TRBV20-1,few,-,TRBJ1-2,CSARGVDGYTF,TGCAGTGCTAGAGGGGTAGATGGCTACACCTTC
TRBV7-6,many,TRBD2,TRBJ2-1,CASSLRSGRPYNEQFF,TGTGCCAGCAGCTTACGTAGCGGGAGGCCCTACAATGAGCAGTTCTTC
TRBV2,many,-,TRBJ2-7,CASTEPQEGYSYEQYF,TGTGCCAGCACGGAGCCGCAGGAAGGGTATTCCTACGAGCAGTACTTC
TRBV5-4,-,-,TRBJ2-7,CASSLEGPGAYEQYF,TGTGCCAGCAGCTTGGAAGGTCCAGGCGCCTACGAGCAGTACTTC
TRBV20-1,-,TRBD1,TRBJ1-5,CSALRQGRGQPQHF,TGCAGTGCTCTTAGACAGGGGAGAGGGCAGCCCCAGCATTTT
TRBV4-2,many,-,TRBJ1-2,CASSPKIRNYGYTF,TGTGCCAGCAGCCCAAAAATAAGAAACTATGGCTACACCTTC
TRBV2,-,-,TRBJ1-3,CASPLISGNTIYF,TGTGCCAGCCCCCTCATCTCTGGAAACACCATATATTTT
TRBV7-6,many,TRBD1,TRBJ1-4,CASSYGTGEEKLFF,TGTGCCAGCAGCTACGGGACAGGGGAAGAAAAACTGTTTTTT
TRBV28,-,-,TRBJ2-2,CASSPGVVPGELFF,TGTGCAAGCAGTCCTGGCGTGGTTCCCGGGGAGCTGTTTTTT
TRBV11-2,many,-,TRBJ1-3,CASAMGAAGNTIYF,TGTGCCAGCGCTATGGGGGCAGCTGGAAACACCATATATTTT